This TCR beta chain was sequenced in a study of cytomegalovirus exposure and HLA in healthy donors. Across the whole study: From HLA-typed donors, an early data release held roughly 80 million unique TCRs.

Germline CDR1 SNHLY, CDR2 FYNNEI. The CDR3 is 18 residues long. V dropped 2 bases and J dropped 0; count of bases not matched to a gene: 6. Primers: 60 Vbeta forward and 13 Jbeta reverse. Produced via immunoSEQ multiplex PCR; TCRdb's table is partial and in-frame only. The repertoire consists of more than 65,000 clones, with roughly 80% occurring once and the leading ten covering roughly a fifth. Samples came from healthy bone marrow donors. The specimen sequenced was PBMCs. The V gene is TRBV2, the J gene TRBJ2-4; 11 positions agree with TRBD1. The sequence came from a woman aged 40 to 49 in good health and CMV-seropositive. The DNA of the CDR3 is TGTGCCAGCAGTGAAAGGACAGGGGGCGCCTCAGCCAAAAACATTCAGTACTTC. Protein product: CASSERTGGASAKNIQYF.